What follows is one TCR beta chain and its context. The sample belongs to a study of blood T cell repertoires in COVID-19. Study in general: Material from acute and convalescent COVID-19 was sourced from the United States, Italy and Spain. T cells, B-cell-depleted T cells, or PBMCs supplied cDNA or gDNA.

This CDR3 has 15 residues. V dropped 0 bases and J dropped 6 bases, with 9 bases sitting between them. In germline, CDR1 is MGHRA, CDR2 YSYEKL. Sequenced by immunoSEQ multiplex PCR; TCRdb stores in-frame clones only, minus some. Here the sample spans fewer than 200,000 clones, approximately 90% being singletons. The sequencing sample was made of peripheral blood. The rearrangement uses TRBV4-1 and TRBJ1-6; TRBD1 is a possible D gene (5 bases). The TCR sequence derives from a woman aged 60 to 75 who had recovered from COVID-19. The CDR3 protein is CASSQERQGNSPLHF. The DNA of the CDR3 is TGCGCCAGCAGCCAAGAGCGGCAGGGTAATTCACCCCTCCACTTT.